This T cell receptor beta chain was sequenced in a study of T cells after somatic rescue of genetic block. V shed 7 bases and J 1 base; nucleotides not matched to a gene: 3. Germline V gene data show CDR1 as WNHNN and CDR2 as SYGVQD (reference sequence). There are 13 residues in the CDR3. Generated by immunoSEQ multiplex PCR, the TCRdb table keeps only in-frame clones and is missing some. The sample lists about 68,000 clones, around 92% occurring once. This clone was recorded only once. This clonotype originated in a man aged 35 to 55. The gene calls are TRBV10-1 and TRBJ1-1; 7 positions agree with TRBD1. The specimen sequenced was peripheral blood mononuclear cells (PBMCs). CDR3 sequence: CASKGGRNTEAFF. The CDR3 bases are TGCGCCAGCAAAGGGGGCAGGAACACTGAAGCTTTCTTT.